The source of this TCR beta chain is a study of cytomegalovirus exposure and HLA in healthy donors. PCR primers comprised 60 Vbeta and 13 Jbeta primers. Authors' methods: Later work found around 72 million unique TCR beta chains, with some 11 million shared. The data were produced by immunoSEQ multiplex PCR, yet TCRdb's version contains in-frame clones alone and is incomplete. V, J and clone size reflect that table, while D and trimming were determined from the DNA. The sample shows about 250,000 clones, around two thirds of them seen only once. Study-wide results and limits: Researchers catalogued 150 or so TCR beta chains as cytomegalovirus-associated.

The sample holds a few counts of this clone. The antigen is not known. Trimming left V 5 bases short and J 0 bases short, with 3 bases between. The CDR3 is made up of 12 amino acids. Per germline, CDR1 LNHDA and CDR2 SQIVND (reference sequence). The genes are TRBV19 and TRBJ2-3; no definite D call. The receptor comes from a female donor in good health and CMV-seronegative. Sample: PBMCs. In DNA form, the CDR3 reads TGTGCCAGTAGTCCTAGCACAGATACGCAGTATTTT. This codes for CASSPSTDTQYF.